Each of the 30 T cell receptor beta chains below was sequenced from the same sample in a study of memory CD4+ T cells and cytomegalovirus serostatus. The sort gate was single viable CD3+CD4+CD8-CD45RO+ cells for memory CD4+ T cells. The assay was immunoSEQ multiplex PCR, and TCRdb's table has in-frame clones only and misses some. In the table there are under 55,000 clones, more than 70% of which are singletons. Sequenced: memory CD4+ T cells from blood. Receptor source: an adult in good health and CMV-seropositive.

The rearrangement links TRBV12-5 to TRBJ1-4, with D hard to call. Per germline, CDR1 LGHNT and CDR2 FRNRAP. The CDR3 length is 15 residues. The germline V and J ends were trimmed by 1 base and 4 bases, with 10 bases remaining between them. CDR3 DNA: TGTGCTAGTGGTTTGGGGACGGTGCTTAATGAAAAACTGTTTTTT. Translating it yields CASGLGTVLNEKLFF.

Of note for this clone: This sample also contains other DNA sequences that code for the same CDR3. This sequence joins TRBV6-5 and TRBJ2-5; D uncertain. Germline V lookup: CDR1 MNHEY, CDR2 SVGAGI. The CDR3 length is 11 residues. V was cut by 7 bases and J by 4 bases, with 7 bases left in between. CDR3 sequence: CASTLGETQYF. The CDR3 DNA reads as TGTGCCAGCACCCTCGGAGAGACCCAGTACTTC.

The rearrangement joins TRBV5-6 to TRBJ2-2; tentatively, D is TRBD1 (6 bases). Looked up from germline, CDR1 is SGHDT and CDR2 is YYEEEE. The V gene lost 4 bases and the J gene lost 5 bases, with 27 bases spanning the gap. CDR3 length equals 19 residues. CDR3 bases: TGTGCCAGCAGCCTCCCTCCCGGGGACATTGGGGGTTTGACCGGGGAGCTGTTTTTT. Its translation is CASSLPPGDIGGLTGELFF.

The gene calls are TRBV5-4 and TRBJ1-2; TRBD1 matches at 7 bases. J gave up 2 bases and V 3 bases, and 4 bases lay outside the gene matches. The CDR3 has 14 residues. CDR1 is SGHNT and CDR2 is YYREEE in the germline V gene (reference sequence). The CDR3 coding sequence is TGTGCCAGCAGCTCGGGACAGAAAAACTATGGCTACACCTTC. Encoded protein: CASSSGQKNYGYTF.

The V gene is TRBV5-5, the J gene TRBJ2-6; no reliable D call. Trimming took off 0 bases at V and 4 bases at J, with 5 bases between the two ends. CDR1 SGHKS and CDR2 YYEKEE come from the germline V gene (reference sequence). This CDR3 has 14 amino acids. The CDR3: CASSLGPGANVLTF. CDR3 nucleotides: TGTGCCAGCAGCTTGGGTCCCGGGGCCAACGTCCTGACTTTC.

The rearrangement uses TRBV6-5 and TRBJ2-1; D is possibly TRBD1 (6 bases). The CDR3 has 13 amino acids. The ends were cut back, 6 bases at V and 10 bases at J, with 16 bases in the middle. CDR1 and CDR2 (germline): MNHEY, SVGAGI. CDR3 sequence reads: CASRGGGAREQFF. CDR3 nucleotides: TGTGCCAGCAGAGGGGGTGGGGCCAGGGAGCAGTTCTTC.

This clone was recorded a few times. V gene TRBV18 combines with J gene TRBJ2-5; D might be TRBD1 (5 bases). This CDR3 has 14 amino acids. Germline CDR1 is KGHSH and CDR2 is LQKENI. V was clipped by 1 base and J by 2 bases, with 8 bases between them. CDR3: CASSPRQYQETQYF. CDR3 nucleotide sequence: TGTGCCAGCTCACCACGACAGTATCAAGAGACCCAGTACTTC.

This clone was counted a single time. The junction shows a germline mismatch at one end, possibly a read error. The chain is built from TRBV7-7 and TRBJ2-1, with D maybe TRBD1 (6 bases). This CDR3 contains 15 residues. Germline V gene sequence: CDR1 SSHAT, CDR2 FNYEAQ (reference sequence). CDR3 sequence (DNA): TGTGCTAGCAGCTACGCCAGGGGTCCCTACAATGAGCAGTTCTTC. Its translation is CASSYARGPYNEQFF.

This clone came up once. The V gene is TRBV2, the J gene TRBJ2-1, with unresolved D. The CDR3 length is 13 residues. With 8 bases removed from V and 0 bases from J, the gap between germline ends came to 8 bases. CDR1 and CDR2 (germline): SNHLY, FYNNEI. CDR3 sequence reads: CASGRSSYNEQFF. As DNA, the CDR3 is TGTGCCAGCGGGCGTTCCTCCTACAATGAGCAGTTCTTC.

The chain carries TRBV9 and TRBJ1-2, with D perhaps TRBD1 (6 bases). The CDR3 has 16 residues. Trimming shortened V by 3 bases and J by 4 bases, and 19 bases separated the two germline ends. Germline V gives CDR1 SGDLS, CDR2 YYNGEE. The CDR3 DNA reads TGTGCCAGCAGCGGGTTCTCGGGGGGCGAGGGCTATGGCTACACCTTC. Residues: CASSGFSGGEGYGYTF. Looking up the rest from reference TRBV9 and TRBJ1-2 gives the full variable domain: DSGVTQTPKHLITATGQRVTLRCSPRSGDLSVYWYQQSLDQGLQFLIQYYNGEERAKGNILERFSAQQFPDLHSELNLSSLELGDSALYFCASSGFSGGEGYGYTFGSGTRLTVV.

This clone was seen just once. The chain has TRBV6-6 and TRBJ2-5; weak D call: TRBD2 (6 bases). In germline, CDR1 is MNHNY, CDR2 SVGAGI (reference sequence). This CDR3 has 13 amino acids. The V gene lost 7 bases and the J gene lost 5 bases, with 14 bases spanning the gap. Here the CDR3 DNA reads TGTGCCAGCAAAGTGGGGGGTGGGGAGACCCAGTACTTC. Its translation: CASKVGGGETQYF.

The chain joins TRBV5-6 to TRBJ1-2, with D unresolved. CDR3 length: 12 residues. Germline CDR1 is SGHDT and CDR2 is YYEEEE. V was shortened by 4 bases and J by 6 bases, with 10 bases between the two germline ends. The CDR3 is CASSPGRDGYTF. The CDR3 coding sequence is TGTGCCAGCAGCCCCGGCAGAGATGGCTACACCTTC.

The sample holds one count of this clone. This chain connects TRBV5-6 to TRBJ1-5; 7 positions agree with TRBD1. This CDR3 has 14 residues. Germline CDR1 SGHDT, CDR2 YYEEEE. Losses at the gene ends were 7 bases for V and 6 bases for J; bases not matched to a gene: 10. The chain's CDR3 is CASSGQDGSQPQHF. The CDR3 DNA reads TGTGCCAGCTCAGGACAGGATGGGAGTCAGCCCCAGCATTTT.

V usage is TRBV19 and J usage is TRBJ1-1, with unresolved D. V gave up 4 bases and J gave up 1 base, with 7 bases separating them. CDR1 and CDR2 (germline): LNHDA, SQIVND (reference sequence). CDR3 length: 13 residues. CDR3 DNA: TGTGCCAGTAGTAAAGAGGGGAACACTGAAGCTTTCTTT. Its protein is CASSKEGNTEAFF.

In this sample, this clone turned up once. This sequence joins TRBV5-1 and TRBJ2-7; 10 nucleotides match TRBD2. V was pared by 4 bases and J by 1 base, with 5 bases of the junction left unmatched. The CDR3 has 15 amino acids. Germline V gene sequence: CDR1 SGHRS, CDR2 YFSETQ. This chain's CDR3 is CASSLGTSDSYEQYF. The CDR3 coding sequence is TGCGCCAGCAGCCTCGGGACTAGCGATTCCTACGAGCAGTACTTC. The whole variable domain, filled in from reference TRBV5-1 and TRBJ2-7, reads KAGVTQTPRYLIKTRGQQVTLSCSPISGHRSVSWYQQTPGQGLQFLFEYFSETQRNKGNFPGRFSGRQFSNSRSEMNVSTLELGDSALYLCASSLGTSDSYEQYFGPGTRLTVT.

The chain uses TRBV29-1 and TRBJ1-3; D unresolved. The V gene's germline CDR1 is SQVTM and CDR2 ANQGSEA. Between the trimmed V and J ends, which lost 4 bases and 2 bases, there was a span of 15 bases. This CDR3 has 15 amino acids. The CDR3 protein is CSVGDAGKTGNTIYF. The CDR3 nucleotides are TGCAGCGTTGGAGATGCTGGAAAGACTGGAAACACCATATATTTT.

V is TRBV6-5 and J is TRBJ1-6, with TRBD1 identical over 8 bases. The germline V gene has CDR1 MNHEY and CDR2 SVGAGI. Trimming removed 8 bases from V and 10 bases from J; junction bases left unmatched: 7. CDR3 length: 13 amino acids. The CDR3 is CASSDREGSPLHF. CDR3 nucleotide sequence: TGTGCCAGCTCGGACAGGGAAGGCTCACCCCTCCACTTT.

With regard to this clone: Within the sample, other DNA sequences also encode this same CDR3. The chain carries TRBV30 and TRBJ2-1, with D perhaps matching TRBD2 (6 bases). V was trimmed by 0 bases and J by 0 bases, leaving 12 bases between them. CDR1 GTSNPN and CDR2 SVGIG come from the germline V gene (reference sequence). CDR3 size: 16 residues. This CDR3 reads CAWSVLGLSSYNEQFF. In DNA, the CDR3 is TGTGCCTGGAGTGTACTCGGACTAAGCTCCTACAATGAGCAGTTCTTC.

The chain is built from TRBV20-1 and TRBJ2-3; D not resolved. Germline CDR1 reads DFQATT; CDR2 reads SNEGSKA (reference sequence). The CDR3 spans 10 residues. V dropped 2 bases and J dropped 6 bases, with 3 bases sitting between them. The CDR3 DNA is TGCAGTGCTAGACGGGATACGCAGTATTTT. Its translation is CSARRDTQYF.

This clone was detected only a few times. The rearrangement joins TRBV28 to TRBJ1-6; 7 nucleotides line up with TRBD1. Germline V lookup: CDR1 MDHEN, CDR2 SYDVKM. The CDR3 covers 15 residues. V shed 5 bases and J 7 bases; nucleotides not matched to a gene: 8. The CDR3 bases are TGTGCCAGCAGTGGGACAGCTGGGATAAATTCACCCCTCCACTTT. This gives the protein CASSGTAGINSPLHF.

V usage is TRBV28 and J usage is TRBJ1-2, with unresolved D. The CDR3 has 14 amino acids. V was shortened by 2 bases and J by 1 base, with 8 bases between the two germline ends. CDR1 and CDR2 (germline): MDHEN, SYDVKM. CDR3 bases: TGTGCCAGCAGTTTAGGGCTGGTTAACTATGGCTACACCTTC. This sequence encodes CASSLGLVNYGYTF.

As concerns this clone: One end of the junction varies from germline; a read error may be responsible. The rearrangement joins TRBV7-7 to TRBJ2-5, with a tentative D call TRBD1 (6 bases). The CDR3 consists of 13 residues. Germline CDR1 reads SSHAT; CDR2 reads FNYEAQ (reference sequence). CDR3 in amino acids: CASSLRQDETQYF. In nucleotides, the CDR3 is TGTGCTAGCAGCTTAAGACAGGACGAGACCCAGTACTTC.

The V and J genes are TRBV5-1 and TRBJ2-3, with 7 bases lining up with TRBD2. V was pared by 3 bases and J by 4 bases, with 8 bases of the junction left unmatched. Germline assignment: CDR1 SGHRS and CDR2 YFSETQ. This CDR3 contains 15 residues. The CDR3 sequence is CASSYEGGPPDTQYF. CDR3 bases: TGCGCCAGCAGCTACGAGGGAGGGCCCCCAGATACGCAGTATTTT.

The rearrangement uses TRBV18 and TRBJ1-5, with 7 bases fitting TRBD1. V dropped 4 bases and J dropped 5; count of bases not matched to a gene: 8. CDR1 is KGHSH and CDR2 is LQKENI in the germline V gene. The CDR3 is 15 amino acids. This CDR3 reads CASSRARDSDQPQHF. Written as DNA, the CDR3 is TGTGCCAGCTCACGGGCCCGGGACAGCGATCAGCCCCAGCATTTT.

The genes are TRBV30 and TRBJ2-2; TRBD2 matches 9 bases. Per germline, CDR1 GTSNPN and CDR2 SVGIG (reference sequence). The CDR3 has 15 amino acids. V was pared by 4 bases and J by 7 bases, with 10 bases of the junction left unmatched. The CDR3 here is CAWTRAGGRSGELFF. The DNA for the CDR3 is TGTGCCTGGACCCGTGCGGGGGGGCGTAGCGGGGAGCTGTTTTTT.

Only one count was recorded for this clone. This sequence joins TRBV30 and TRBJ1-3, with D possibly being TRBD1 (6 bases). With 3 bases removed from V and 4 bases from J, the gap between germline ends came to 13 bases. The CDR3 runs to 14 residues. CDR1 and CDR2 from the germline V gene are GTSNPN and SVGIG (reference sequence). CDR3 sequence: CAWRRGQTGNTIYF. CDR3 sequence (DNA): TGTGCCTGGAGGCGAGGACAGACCGGAAACACCATATATTTT.

About this clone: The same CDR3 arises from other DNA sequences in this sample as well. The rearrangement joins TRBV19 to TRBJ1-4; 12 bases fit TRBD1. The CDR3 totals 13 residues. V trimming: 6 bases; J trimming: 11 bases; junction bases outside the gene matches: 4. Per germline, CDR1 LNHDA and CDR2 SQIVND (reference sequence). The CDR3 bases are TGTGCCAGTAGCGGGACAGGGGGCGGGAAACTGTTTTTT. This encodes CASSGTGGGKLFF.

The DNA of the CDR3 is TGTGCCAGCAGTCCCCATACCGGACAGAGGTATGGCTACACCTTC. Translated, it gives CASSPHTGQRYGYTF. The V call is TRBV28, the J call TRBJ1-2, with D possibly matching TRBD1 (6 bases). Trimming shortened V by 5 bases and J by 5 bases, and 18 bases separated the two germline ends. Germline V gene sequence: CDR1 MDHEN, CDR2 SYDVKM. The CDR3 spans 15 residues.

The chain carries TRBV19 and TRBJ2-7; TRBD1 agrees at 10 bases. V lost 2 bases, J lost 6 bases, and 7 bases stayed unmatched. CDR1 and CDR2 (germline): LNHDA, SQIVND (reference sequence). This CDR3 has 15 residues. The chain's CDR3 is CASSIPGTGDGEQYF. CDR3 coding DNA: TGTGCCAGTAGTATACCCGGGACAGGGGACGGCGAGCAGTACTTC.

This chain uses TRBV16 with TRBJ2-5, with no clear D. Germline CDR1 and CDR2: KGHSY and FQNENV. The CDR3 is made up of 12 amino acids. The V end lost 0 bases, the J end lost 5 bases, and 4 bases lay between the germline ends. The CDR3 spells CASSQSDETQYF. For the CDR3, the DNA is TGTGCCAGCAGCCAATCGGACGAGACCCAGTACTTC.